Listed here are 23 T cell receptor beta chains from one sample, sequenced in a study of T cell repertoires in aging, cancer and after chemotherapy (dated by TCRdb to the late 2010s). For sequencing, an Illumina MiSeq was employed. Using a mixed TRB-A/B primer pool, multiplex touch-down PCR amplified rearranged TRB sequences covering the V, D and J segments. TCRdb reprocessed the public reads (quality trimming at Q25 with fastp, clone calling with MiXCR) and kept in-frame beta chains. Every entry covers one CDR3 protein and lists the most common genes and DNA from its rows. The sample has about 15,000 distinct CDR3 sequences on record, 45% to 55% of them singletons. The biggest ten clones account for more than 9% of the sample. TCR beta rearrangements were amplified from genomic DNA isolated from peripheral blood, not from sorted cells or RNA. Sequenced material: blood. These TCRs come from a human donor in good health.

This clonotype was seen only a few times. V usage is TRBV6-5 and J usage is TRBJ2-1; D is possibly TRBD2 (6 bases). From germline, CDR1 is MNHEY and CDR2 SVGAGI. V lost 7 bases, J lost 14 bases, and 21 bases lay in between. CDR3 length: 13 amino acids. The CDR3: CASTMGTHQVKFF. The CDR3 nucleotides are TGTGCCAGCACAATGGGGACTCACCAGGTCAAGTTCTTC.

The gene calls are TRBV13 and TRBJ2-7, with D possibly matching TRBD1 (5 bases). Germline-derived CDR1 and CDR2 are PRHDT and FYEKMQ (reference sequence). The germline V and J ends were trimmed by 0 bases and 2 bases, with 8 bases remaining between them. The CDR3 is 14 amino acids. The CDR3 region has the DNA TGTGCCAGCAGCTTAGGGACAGAAGCCTACGAGCAGTACTTC. Its translation: CASSLGTEAYEQYF.

J is TRBJ1-1 and V is TRBV18, with D tentatively TRBD1 (5 bases). The CDR3 sequence is 17 residues long. Trimming stripped 1 base from V and 0 bases from J, with 15 bases between. Germline CDR1 is KGHSH and CDR2 is LQKENI. The CDR3, as DNA: TGTGCCAGCTCACCACTCTCCGGGGGGACCATGAACACTGAAGCTTTCTTT. This sequence encodes CASSPLSGGTMNTEAFF.

This clonotype was observed a few times. This chain joins TRBV18 and TRBJ2-5, with 10 nucleotides matching TRBD1. Per germline, CDR1 KGHSH and CDR2 LQKENI. This CDR3 has 13 residues. Losses at the gene ends were 3 bases for V and 5 bases for J; bases not matched to a gene: 0. DNA of the CDR3: TGTGCCAGCTCACCGGGACAGGGGGAGACCCAGTACTTC. Its protein product is CASSPGQGETQYF.

The chain recombines TRBV7-2 with TRBJ1-1; D is undetermined. Trimming stripped 2 bases from V and 2 bases from J, with 9 bases between. Germline V CDR1 and CDR2: SGHTA, FQGNSA. CDR3 size: 14 residues. DNA of the CDR3: TGTGCCAGCAGCTTAACCGAGAAAAACACTGAAGCTTTCTTT. This codes for CASSLTEKNTEAFF. Together with reference TRBV7-2 and TRBJ1-1, the CDR3 gives the full variable domain: GAGVSQSPSNKVTEKGKDVELRCDPISGHTALYWYRQSLGQGLEFLIYFQGNSAPDKSGLPSDRFSAERTGGSVSTLTIQRTQQEDSAVYLCASSLTEKNTEAFFGQGTRLTVV.

As regards this clonotype: This clone may be a read error of a much larger clone one base away. The V and J genes are TRBV29-1 and TRBJ2-1; TRBD2 might be the D (6 bases). The CDR3 has 12 amino acids. CDR1 SQVTM and CDR2 ANQGSEA come from the germline V gene. V shed 7 bases and J shed 5 bases, with 12 bases lying between them. CDR3 amino acids: CSAIGGDNEQFF. The CDR3 coding sequence is TGCAGCGCCATTGGCGGGGACAATGAGCAGTTCTTC.

This chain joins TRBV11-1 and TRBJ2-7; D is undetermined. Trimming shortened V by 3 bases and J by 6 bases, and 15 bases separated the two germline ends. The CDR3 runs to 14 residues. Germline V gives CDR1 SGHAT, CDR2 FQDESV (reference sequence). CDR3 protein: CASSFSHLTGEQYF. CDR3 nucleotides: TGTGCCAGCAGCTTCTCCCACCTCACGGGCGAGCAGTACTTC.

The genes are TRBV12-3 or TRBV12-4 and TRBJ2-2; D ambiguous. Trimming left V 2 bases short and J 6 bases short, with 7 bases between. The CDR3 has 13 amino acids. CDR3 sequence (DNA): TGTGCCAGCAGTTTATTTTTCCCCGGGGAGCTGTTTTTT. Translation: CASSLFFPGELFF.

In its sample, this clonotype is medium-sized (0.01 to 0.1%). V usage is TRBV29-1 and J usage is TRBJ2-5; tentatively, D is TRBD1 (6 bases). V was cut by 3 bases and J by 7 bases, with 18 bases left in between. The CDR3 sequence is 14 residues long. Germline V gene lookup returns CDR1 SQVTM and CDR2 ANQGSEA. CDR3 coding DNA: TGCAGCGTTGATTTGGGCAATATAGGGGGGACCCAGTACTTC. This sequence encodes CSVDLGNIGGTQYF.

The chain carries TRBV10-3 and TRBJ1-4, with D perhaps matching TRBD1 (6 bases). Between the trimmed V and J ends, which lost 2 bases and 6 bases, there was a span of 13 bases. The CDR3 runs 15 residues. Per germline, CDR1 ENHRY and CDR2 SYGVKD. The CDR3, as DNA: TGTGCCATCAGTGAGCCCCAGGAGGGGGATGAAAAACTGTTTTTT. This sequence encodes CAISEPQEGDEKLFF.

The CDR3 nucleotides read TGTGCCAGTAGTATAGGAGGGGGAGGGCCGGGGGAGCAGTTCTTC. Encoded protein: CASSIGGGGPGEQFF. J is TRBJ2-1 and V is TRBV19; D is possibly TRBD2 (7 bases). V lost 1 base to trimming and J lost 10 bases, with 17 bases between them. From germline, CDR1 is LNHDA and CDR2 SQIVND (reference sequence). The CDR3 extends over 15 amino acids.

The rearrangement links TRBV5-6 to TRBJ2-1, with TRBD2 matching over 7 bases. The CDR3 length is 16 residues. With 2 bases clipped from V and 8 bases from J, the junction kept 13 bases outside the gene matches. Germline CDR1 is SGHDT and CDR2 is YYEEEE. Written as DNA, the CDR3 is TGTGCCAGCAGCTTAGCGGCGGGAGAGACGAAGGATGAGCAGTTCTTC. Amino acid sequence: CASSLAAGETKDEQFF.

This chain uses TRBV6-2 or TRBV6-3 with TRBJ1-5, with a weak D call TRBD1 (6 bases). This CDR3 spans 15 amino acids. Trimming cost V 7 bases and J 5 bases, with 18 bases left between them. Germline loops: CDR1 MNHEY, CDR2 SVGEGT. CDR3 nucleotide sequence: TGTGCCAGCACCTATCATTTCAGGGGTCATCAGCCCCAGCATTTT. Translated: CASTYHFRGHQPQHF.

This clonotype was seen a few times. The chain couples TRBV24-1 to TRBJ2-2, with D possibly being TRBD1 (5 bases). Germline assignment: CDR1 KGHDR and CDR2 SFDVKD. This CDR3 spans 15 amino acids. V dropped 6 bases and J dropped 3 bases, with 13 bases sitting between them. Written as DNA, the CDR3 is TGTGCCACCAGTACTGGGGAACAGGACACCGGGGAGCTGTTTTTT. Translating it yields CATSTGEQDTGELFF.

By its share, this clonotype is medium-sized. The chain recombines TRBV12-3 or TRBV12-4 with TRBJ2-5; 11 nucleotides line up with TRBD2. Germline trimming cut 4 bases from V and 0 bases from J; bases unmatched to any gene: 19. This CDR3 is 21 amino acids long. This CDR3 is CASSSAFGTSGTVWYQETQYF. For the CDR3, the DNA is TGTGCCAGCAGTTCGGCTTTTGGGACTAGCGGAACGGTTTGGTACCAAGAGACCCAGTACTTC.

The chain links TRBV13 to TRBJ2-1; 9 nucleotides agree with TRBD2. With 4 bases clipped from V and 6 bases from J, the junction kept 13 bases outside the gene matches. In germline, CDR1 is PRHDT, CDR2 FYEKMQ (reference sequence). The CDR3 covers 17 residues. The CDR3 DNA reads as TGTGCCAGCAGCTCTCGGGGGTCGGGACTAGCTGCCAATGAGCAGTTCTTC. Its translation is CASSSRGSGLAANEQFF.

The chain combines TRBV30 with TRBJ2-5, with unresolved D. The CDR3 sequence is 12 residues long. Trimming cost V 0 bases and J 1 base, with 3 bases left between them. Germline CDR1 and CDR2: GTSNPN and SVGIG (reference sequence). The CDR3 DNA reads TGTGCCTGGAGTGTCGGCCAAGAGACCCAGTACTTC. This codes for CAWSVGQETQYF.

The sample holds one count of this clonotype. The chain combines TRBV6-6 with TRBJ2-1; 9 nucleotides align to TRBD2. The length of the CDR3 is 17 residues. After removal of 2 bases from V and 2 bases from J, the junction contained 7 bases not matched to a gene. Looked up from germline, CDR1 is MNHNY and CDR2 is SVGAGI (reference sequence). The CDR3 spells CASSYPSGRRTYNEQFF. The CDR3 DNA is TGTGCCAGCAGTTACCCCAGCGGGAGGAGGACCTACAATGAGCAGTTCTTC.

Only a few counts were recorded for this clonotype. The V call is TRBV11-1, the J call TRBJ2-7; D unresolved. The germline V gene encodes CDR1 SGHAT and CDR2 FQDESV (reference sequence). The length of the CDR3 is 14 residues. Trimming cost V 5 bases and J 0 bases, with 11 bases left between them. The CDR3 is CASSPRTASYEQYF. The CDR3 region has the DNA TGTGCCAGCAGCCCCCGGACGGCCTCCTACGAGCAGTACTTC.

The V gene is TRBV7-6, the J gene TRBJ2-7; TRBD1 aligns across 8 bases. Germline lookup yields CDR1 SGHVS and CDR2 FNYEAQ. CDR3 length: 16 amino acids. With V trimmed by 1 base and J by 1 base, 6 bases remained unmatched. The CDR3 bases are TGTGCCAGCAGCTTAGGTCCGGGACAGGAGTCCTACGAGCAGTACTTC. Amino acids: CASSLGPGQESYEQYF.

This clonotype came up once. The CDR3 protein is CASRYLSEVGTQYF. Written as DNA, the CDR3 is TGTGCCAGCCGCTACCTATCGGAGGTCGGTACGCAGTATTTT. The chain has TRBV12-3 or TRBV12-4 and TRBJ2-3; maybe TRBD2 (5 bases). There are 14 residues in the CDR3. Trimming stripped 8 bases from V and 8 bases from J, with 20 bases between.

The genes are TRBV29-1 and TRBJ2-5, with D perhaps assigned TRBD1 or TRBD2 (6 bases each). Trimming pared 4 bases from V and 5 bases from J, leaving 11 bases between. The CDR3 covers 12 residues. The germline V gene has CDR1 SQVTM and CDR2 ANQGSEA. The CDR3 nucleotides read TGCAGCGTTGCAGGGGCGGGGGAGACCCAGTACTTC. Protein sequence: CSVAGAGETQYF. The variable domain in full, completed from reference TRBV29-1 and TRBJ2-5, reads SAVISQKPSRDICQRGTSLTIQCQVDSQVTMMFWYRQQPGQSLTLIATANQGSEATYESGFVIDKFPISRPNLTFSTLTVSNMSPEDSSIYLCSVAGAGETQYFGPGTRLLVL.

This rearrangement joins TRBV6-2 or TRBV6-3 to TRBJ2-3, with TRBD2 matching 11 bases. Germline CDR1 MNHEY, CDR2 SVGEGT. The junction had 10 bases not matched to a gene; V was cut back by 5 bases and J by 6 bases. The CDR3 spans 16 residues. This CDR3 reads CASSGQTSGSRDTQYF. CDR3 bases: TGTGCCAGCAGTGGCCAAACTAGCGGGAGTAGGGATACGCAGTATTTT.